These 23 T cell receptor beta chains came from one sample sequenced in a study of blood T cell repertoires in COVID-19. Assay used: immunoSEQ multiplex PCR; TCRdb lists only in-frame clones, some missing. The sample shows under 150,000 clones, more than 70% of them seen only once. Sequencing was done on a sample of peripheral blood. The receptors originated from a woman aged 45-65 years with acute or convalescent COVID-19.

The chain uses TRBV6-5 and TRBJ1-1, with 10 nucleotides matching TRBD1. Germline-derived CDR1 and CDR2 are MNHEY and SVGAGI. The CDR3 has 14 residues. The ends lost 6 bases at V and 4 bases at J; junction bases unmatched: 5. CDR3 DNA sequence: TGTGCCAGCAGACGACAGGGGGCGGTCACTGAAGCTTTCTTT. Its translation: CASRRQGAVTEAFF.

This chain joins TRBV19 and TRBJ2-1; D gene ambiguous. The CDR3 covers 13 residues. The V gene's germline CDR1 is LNHDA and CDR2 SQIVND (reference sequence). The V end lost 2 bases, the J end lost 8 bases, and 10 bases lay between the germline ends. CDR3 sequence reads: CASSIKSAHEQFF. The CDR3 nucleotides are TGTGCCAGTAGTATAAAAAGCGCTCATGAGCAGTTCTTC.

V gene TRBV28 combines with J gene TRBJ1-2; 7 bases fit TRBD1. The CDR3 covers 16 residues. V dropped 5 bases and J dropped 4; count of bases not matched to a gene: 13. The germline V gene has CDR1 MDHEN and CDR2 SYDVKM. CDR3 amino acids: CASSLPSGGDSYGYTF. CDR3 bases: TGTGCCAGCAGTCTCCCCTCCGGTGGGGACAGCTATGGCTACACCTTC.

This clone appeared once. Written as DNA, the CDR3 is TGTGCCAGCAGAAATCAGGGGGTATCTGAGCAGTTCTTC. It translates to CASRNQGVSEQFF. J is TRBJ2-1 and V is TRBV3-1 (or the pseudogene TRBV3-2), with TRBD1 matching 7 bases. The V gene end was trimmed by 6 bases and the J gene end by 9 bases; junction bases not matched to a gene: 8. Germline loops: CDR1 LGHDT, CDR2 YNNKEL (reference sequence). This CDR3 region has 13 residues.

The chain uses TRBV7-2 and TRBJ1-1; TRBD1 aligns across 9 bases. The V segment lost 6 bases and the J segment 3 bases; nucleotides outside the gene matches: 2. The CDR3 consists of 13 residues. Germline values: CDR1 SGHTA, CDR2 FQGNSA. The CDR3 region has the DNA TGTGCCAGCAGTCGACAGGGGGACACTGAAGCTTTCTTT. Translation: CASSRQGDTEAFF.

The chain is built from TRBV3-1 (or the pseudogene TRBV3-2) and TRBJ1-6; maybe TRBD1 (6 bases). Germline values: CDR1 LGHDT, CDR2 YNNKEL (reference sequence). This CDR3 is built from 14 residues. V was cut by 5 bases and J by 14 bases, with 19 bases left in between. Here the CDR3 reads CASSVAPGQRTLHF. CDR3 sequence (DNA): TGTGCCAGCAGCGTTGCTCCGGGACAAAGGACCCTCCACTTT.

The rearrangement joins TRBV18 to TRBJ1-5; D ambiguous. The CDR3 extends over 13 amino acids. Trimming removed 2 bases at V and 7 bases at J, with 9 bases between. Looked up from germline, CDR1 is KGHSH and CDR2 is LQKENI. CDR3 protein: CASSPERKQPQHF. The CDR3 bases are TGTGCCAGCTCACCAGAGAGGAAGCAGCCCCAGCATTTT.

Only a few counts were recorded for this clone. V and J are TRBV7-2 and TRBJ1-5, with D possibly TRBD1 on 6 matching bases. Trimming removed 2 bases from V and 3 bases from J, with 11 bases in between. Per germline, CDR1 SGHTA and CDR2 FQGNSA. CDR3 size: 15 residues. CDR3 sequence (DNA): TGTGCCAGCAGCTTATACGGACAGCCCAATCAGCCCCAGCATTTT. Translating it yields CASSLYGQPNQPQHF.

V is TRBV5-8 and J is TRBJ1-1; 8 nucleotides line up with TRBD1. The germline V gene has CDR1 SGHTS and CDR2 YDEGEE. The CDR3 extends over 16 amino acids. V trimming: 4 bases; J trimming: 0 bases; junction bases outside the gene matches: 8. In DNA form, the CDR3 reads TGTGCCAGCAGCCGTCGACAGGGGCTTATGAACACTGAAGCTTTCTTT. Its translation is CASSRRQGLMNTEAFF.

The rearrangement links TRBV4-1 to TRBJ2-3, with TRBD2 matching over 8 bases. Trimming cost V 2 bases and J 8 bases; bases outside gene matches: 6. From germline, CDR1 is MGHRA and CDR2 YSYEKL. The length of the CDR3 is 14 residues. CDR3 region: CASSQPDSGGTQYF. The CDR3 bases are TGCGCCAGCAGCCAACCGGACAGCGGGGGTACGCAGTATTTT.

The chain has TRBV5-1 and TRBJ1-2, with 10 bases identical to TRBD1. Germline V gene sequence: CDR1 SGHRS, CDR2 YFSETQ. Losses at the gene ends were 5 bases for V and 6 bases for J; bases not matched to a gene: 10. The CDR3 is 15 residues long. CDR3 sequence reads: CASRPGTGDLHGYTF. The CDR3 bases are TGCGCCAGCAGGCCCGGGACAGGGGATTTACATGGCTACACCTTC.

V and J are TRBV6-1 and TRBJ1-5; 9 bases match TRBD1. CDR1 and CDR2 (germline): MNHNS, SASEGT. The CDR3 totals 16 residues. Losses at the gene ends were 4 bases for V and 1 base for J; bases not matched to a gene: 5. The CDR3, as DNA: TGTGCCAGCAGTGCTCCGGGACAGGGAAGCAATCAGCCCCAGCATTTT. Its protein product is CASSAPGQGSNQPQHF.

The CDR3 DNA reads TGTGCCAGCAGCAATTCGGGGGGAGCGCAGTATTTT. Amino acids: CASSNSGGAQYF. V and J are TRBV7-9 and TRBJ2-3; 7 bases match TRBD2. The CDR3 has 12 amino acids. Germline V gene data show CDR1 as SEHNR and CDR2 as FQNEAQ (reference sequence). After removal of 5 bases from V and 10 bases from J, the junction contained 6 bases not matched to a gene. The full variable domain, in which reference TRBV7-9 and TRBJ2-3 provide the parts outside the CDR3, is DTGVSQNPRHKITKRGQNVTFRCDPISEHNRLYWYRQTLGQGPEFLTYFQNEAQLEKSRLLSDRFSAERPKGSFSTLEIQRTEQGDSAMYLCASSNSGGAQYFGPGTRLTVL.

The V and J genes are TRBV21-1 and TRBJ2-7; the table assigns TRBD2, which was not confirmed against the DNA. TRBV21-1 is deemed a pseudogene. There are 12 residues in the CDR3. As DNA, the CDR3 is TGTGCCAGCAGCAAACTAATAGACGAGCAGTACTTC. As protein: CASSKLIDEQYF.

In its sample, this clone was seen many times. The chain combines TRBV4-2 with TRBJ1-1; maybe TRBD1 (6 bases). The CDR3 loop spans 15 amino acids. Germline V gene data show CDR1 as LGHNA and CDR2 as YNFKEQ. V was clipped by 0 bases and J by 0 bases, with 8 bases between them. The CDR3 here is CASSQDAGVNTEAFF. The CDR3 coding sequence is TGTGCCAGCAGCCAAGATGCAGGGGTGAACACTGAAGCTTTCTTT.

This sequence joins TRBV20-1 and TRBJ1-2; a weak D match, TRBD1 (6 bases). This CDR3 is 11 amino acids long. The ends were cut back, 1 base at V and 7 bases at J, with 7 bases in the middle. The germline CDR1 and CDR2 sequences are DFQATT and SNEGSKA (reference sequence). The CDR3 region is CSARAGVGYTF. The CDR3 nucleotides are TGCAGTGCTAGAGCAGGGGTTGGCTACACCTTC.

The CDR3 coding sequence is TGTGCCAGCGAAGTGCGGCAGGGTATCTATAATTCACCCCTCCACTTT. It yields the protein CASEVRQGIYNSPLHF. The chain uses TRBV9 and TRBJ1-6, with D possibly matching TRBD1 (5 bases). The CDR3 extends over 16 amino acids. The V and J ends lost 7 bases and 3 bases respectively, with 17 bases between them. Germline CDR1 SGDLS, CDR2 YYNGEE.

The chain links TRBV7-2 to TRBJ1-5; 9 bases agree with TRBD1. The V and J ends lost 8 bases and 7 bases, in that order; junction bases with no gene match: 6. In germline, CDR1 is SGHTA, CDR2 FQGNSA. The CDR3 runs 13 residues. The DNA of the CDR3 is TGTGCCAGCTCCGTAGACAGGGGGCAGCCCCAGCATTTT. Translating gives CASSVDRGQPQHF. Looking up the rest from reference TRBV7-2 and TRBJ1-5 gives the full variable domain: GAGVSQSPSNKVTEKGKDVELRCDPISGHTALYWYRQSLGQGLEFLIYFQGNSAPDKSGLPSDRFSAERTGGSVSTLTIQRTQQEDSAVYLCASSVDRGQPQHFGDGTRLSIL.

The chain joins TRBV6-8 to TRBJ1-3; a possible D gene is TRBD1 (5 bases). The ends were cut back, 2 bases at V and 8 bases at J, with 19 bases in the middle. The CDR3 is 16 residues long. Per germline, CDR1 MNHGY and CDR2 SAAAGT. CDR3 region: CASSYPYLREVDTIYF. DNA of the CDR3: TGTGCCAGCAGTTACCCCTACCTCAGGGAGGTGGACACCATATATTTT.

The J gene is TRBJ1-1, the V gene TRBV12-3 or TRBV12-4; TRBD1 is a possible D gene (6 bases). Deletions cut 5 bases from V and 8 bases from J, with 15 bases between. The CDR3 spans 13 residues. CDR3 protein: CASSRHSTGEAFF. CDR3 coding DNA: TGTGCCAGCAGTCGTCACTCAACAGGGGAAGCTTTCTTT.

This clone was counted at least ten times. This chain uses TRBV19 with TRBJ1-2; D ambiguous. Germline-derived CDR1 and CDR2 are LNHDA and SQIVND (reference sequence). This CDR3 is built from 13 residues. V was pared by 6 bases and J by 4 bases, with 12 bases between. The CDR3, as DNA: TGTGCCAGTAGACCAGGCCCTCTCTATGGCTACACCTTC. Translation: CASRPGPLYGYTF.

This chain links TRBV9 with TRBJ2-3; 8 bases align to TRBD2. This CDR3 is 16 amino acids long. V gave up 4 bases and J gave up 4 bases; unmatched junction bases: 11. Germline V gene lookup returns CDR1 SGDLS and CDR2 YYNGEE. CDR3 sequence (DNA): TGTGCCAGCAGCCCTCCCGGGGGGGGCGGCGCAGATACGCAGTATTTT. As protein: CASSPPGGGGADTQYF.

This clone was recorded only once. The chain uses TRBV2 and TRBJ1-1; D might be TRBD1 (6 bases). Between the trimmed V and J ends, which lost 4 bases and 7 bases, there was a span of 7 bases. There are 11 residues in the CDR3. Germline V gives CDR1 SNHLY, CDR2 FYNNEI. For the CDR3, the DNA is TGTGCCAGCAGTGTACAGGGTGAAGCTTTCTTT. Translation gives CASSVQGEAFF.